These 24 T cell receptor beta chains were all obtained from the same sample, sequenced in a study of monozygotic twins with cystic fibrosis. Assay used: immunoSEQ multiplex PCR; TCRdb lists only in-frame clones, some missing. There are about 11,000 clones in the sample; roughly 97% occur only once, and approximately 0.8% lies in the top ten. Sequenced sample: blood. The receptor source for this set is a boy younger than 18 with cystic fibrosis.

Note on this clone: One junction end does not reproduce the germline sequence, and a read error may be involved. The CDR3 loop reads CASSERGLAGSPPNF. CDR3 nucleotide sequence: TGTGCCAGCAGTGAAAGGGGACTAGCGGGGTCACCCCCCAACTTC. The chain recombines TRBV2 with TRBJ2-7; 13 bases match TRBD2. The length of the CDR3 is 15 residues. The germline gives CDR1 SNHLY, CDR2 FYNNEI. The full variable domain, with the rest looked up from reference TRBV2 and TRBJ2-7, is EPEVTQTPSHQVTQMGQEVILRCVPISNHLYFYWYRQILGQKVEFLVSFYNNEISEKSEIFDDQFSVERPDGSNFTLKIRSTKLEDSAMYFCASSERGLAGSPPNFGPGTRLTVT.

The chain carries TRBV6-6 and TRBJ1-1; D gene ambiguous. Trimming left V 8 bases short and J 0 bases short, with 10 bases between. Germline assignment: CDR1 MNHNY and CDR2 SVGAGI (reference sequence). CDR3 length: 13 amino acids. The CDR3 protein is CASFVKMNTEAFF. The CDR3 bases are TGTGCCAGCTTTGTCAAAATGAACACTGAAGCTTTCTTT.

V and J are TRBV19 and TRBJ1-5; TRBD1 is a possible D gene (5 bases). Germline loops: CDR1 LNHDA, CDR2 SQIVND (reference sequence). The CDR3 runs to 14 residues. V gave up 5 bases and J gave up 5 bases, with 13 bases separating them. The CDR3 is CASSRSGRDQPQHF. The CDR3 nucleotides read TGTGCCAGTAGTCGATCAGGGAGGGATCAGCCCCAGCATTTT.

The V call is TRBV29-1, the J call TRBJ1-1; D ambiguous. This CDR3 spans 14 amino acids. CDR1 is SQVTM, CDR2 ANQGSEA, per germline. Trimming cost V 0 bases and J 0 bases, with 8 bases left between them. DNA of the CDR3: TGCAGCGTTGAAGATCTTGTCCTGAACACTGAAGCTTTCTTT. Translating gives CSVEDLVLNTEAFF.

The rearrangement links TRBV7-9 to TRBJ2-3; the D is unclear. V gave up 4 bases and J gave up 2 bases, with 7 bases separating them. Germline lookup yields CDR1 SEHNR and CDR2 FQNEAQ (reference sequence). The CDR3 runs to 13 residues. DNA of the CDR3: TGTGCCAGCAGCTCCCATCTCACAGATACGCAGTATTTT. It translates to CASSSHLTDTQYF.

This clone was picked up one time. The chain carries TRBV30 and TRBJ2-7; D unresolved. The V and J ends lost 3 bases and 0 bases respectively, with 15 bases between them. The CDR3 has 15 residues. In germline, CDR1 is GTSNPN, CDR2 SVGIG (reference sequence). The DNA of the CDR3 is TGTGCCTGGAGAATACCGGGTGGACCCTCCTACGAGCAGTACTTC. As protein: CAWRIPGGPSYEQYF.

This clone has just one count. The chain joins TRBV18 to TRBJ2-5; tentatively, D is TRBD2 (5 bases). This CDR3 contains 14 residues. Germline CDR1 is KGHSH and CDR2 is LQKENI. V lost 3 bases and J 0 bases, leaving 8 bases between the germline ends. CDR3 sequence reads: CASSPPSHQETQYF. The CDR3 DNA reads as TGTGCCAGCTCACCGCCTAGCCACCAAGAGACCCAGTACTTC. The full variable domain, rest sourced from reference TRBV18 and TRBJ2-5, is NAGVMQNPRHLVRRRGQEARLRCSPMKGHSHVYWYRQLPEEGLKFMVYLQKENIIDESGMPKERFSAEFPKEGPSILRIQQVVRGDSAAYFCASSPPSHQETQYFGPGTRLLVL.

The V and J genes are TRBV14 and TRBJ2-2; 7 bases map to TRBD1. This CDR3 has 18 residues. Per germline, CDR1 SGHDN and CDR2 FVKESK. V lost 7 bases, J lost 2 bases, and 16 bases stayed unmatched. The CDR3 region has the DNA TGTGCCAGCACCCTTCCTATTCCGGGACAGACAAACACCGGGGAGCTGTTTTTT. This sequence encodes CASTLPIPGQTNTGELFF.

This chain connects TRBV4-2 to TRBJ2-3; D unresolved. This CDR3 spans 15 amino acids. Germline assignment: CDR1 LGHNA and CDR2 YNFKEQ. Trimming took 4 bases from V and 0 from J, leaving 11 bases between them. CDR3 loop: CASSRRGRSTDTQYF. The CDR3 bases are TGTGCCAGCAGCCGGCGCGGACGAAGCACAGATACGCAGTATTTT.

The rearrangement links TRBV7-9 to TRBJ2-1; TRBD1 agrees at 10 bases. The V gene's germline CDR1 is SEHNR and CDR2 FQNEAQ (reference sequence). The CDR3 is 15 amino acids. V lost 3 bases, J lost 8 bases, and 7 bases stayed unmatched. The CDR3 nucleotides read TGTGCCAGCAGCTTCCGACAGGGGGCTCGGGATGAGCAGTTCTTC. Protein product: CASSFRQGARDEQFF.

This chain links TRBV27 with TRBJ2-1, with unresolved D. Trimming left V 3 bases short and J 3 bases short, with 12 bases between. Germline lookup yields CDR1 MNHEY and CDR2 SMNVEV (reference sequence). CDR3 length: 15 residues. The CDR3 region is CASSFAALRYNEQFF. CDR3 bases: TGTGCCAGCAGTTTTGCCGCGCTTCGCTACAATGAGCAGTTCTTC.

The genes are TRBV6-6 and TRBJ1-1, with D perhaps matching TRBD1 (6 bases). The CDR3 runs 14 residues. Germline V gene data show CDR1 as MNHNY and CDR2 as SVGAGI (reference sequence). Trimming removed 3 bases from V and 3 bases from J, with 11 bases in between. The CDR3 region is CASSYRQADTEAFF. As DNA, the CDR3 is TGTGCCAGCAGTTATAGACAGGCAGACACTGAAGCTTTCTTT.

CDR3: CASSLSTGYRAEAFF. CDR3 in DNA: TGTGCCAGCAGTTTATCTACTGGGTATCGGGCTGAAGCTTTCTTT. J is TRBJ1-1 and V is TRBV28; D ambiguous. This CDR3 has 15 residues. The V and J ends lost 1 base and 6 bases respectively, with 15 bases between them. Per the germline V gene, CDR1 is MDHEN and CDR2 is SYDVKM.

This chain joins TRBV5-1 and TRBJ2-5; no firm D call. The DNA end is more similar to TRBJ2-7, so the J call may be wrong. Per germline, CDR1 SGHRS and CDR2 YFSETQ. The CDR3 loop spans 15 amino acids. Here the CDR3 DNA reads TGCGCCAGCAGCTTGGACGGAGAAAGGGCCTACGAGCAGTACTTC. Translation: CASSLDGERAYEQYF.

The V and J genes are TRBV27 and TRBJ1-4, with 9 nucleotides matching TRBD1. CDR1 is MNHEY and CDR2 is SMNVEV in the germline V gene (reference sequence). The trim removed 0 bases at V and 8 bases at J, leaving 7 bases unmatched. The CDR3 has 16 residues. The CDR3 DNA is TGTGCCAGCAGTTTATCCTCGGGACAGGGTCAAGAAAAACTGTTTTTT. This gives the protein CASSLSSGQGQEKLFF.

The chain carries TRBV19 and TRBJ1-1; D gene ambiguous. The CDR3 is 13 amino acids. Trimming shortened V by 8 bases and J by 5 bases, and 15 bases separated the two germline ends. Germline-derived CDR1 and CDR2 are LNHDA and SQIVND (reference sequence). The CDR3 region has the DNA TGTGCCAGTGGACCGCTAGTGACAACTGAAGCTTTCTTT. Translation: CASGPLVTTEAFF.

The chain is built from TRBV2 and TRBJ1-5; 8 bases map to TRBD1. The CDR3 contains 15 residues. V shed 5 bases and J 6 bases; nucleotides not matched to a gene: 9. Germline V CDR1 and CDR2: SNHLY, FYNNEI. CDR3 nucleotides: TGTGCCAGCAGTCCCCCCGACAGGGGACTTCAGCCCCAGCATTTT. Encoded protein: CASSPPDRGLQPQHF.

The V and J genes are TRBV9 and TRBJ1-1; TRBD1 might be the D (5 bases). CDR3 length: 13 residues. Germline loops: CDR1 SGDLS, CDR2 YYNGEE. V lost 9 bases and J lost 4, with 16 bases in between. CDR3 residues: CATSQGLGTEAFF. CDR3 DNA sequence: TGTGCCACCAGTCAGGGTCTAGGCACTGAAGCTTTCTTT.

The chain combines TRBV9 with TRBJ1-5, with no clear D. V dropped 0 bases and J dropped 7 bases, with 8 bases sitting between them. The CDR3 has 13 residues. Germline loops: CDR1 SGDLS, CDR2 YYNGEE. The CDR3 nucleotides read TGTGCCAGCAGCGTAGGGCCATACCAGCCCCAGCATTTT. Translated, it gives CASSVGPYQPQHF.

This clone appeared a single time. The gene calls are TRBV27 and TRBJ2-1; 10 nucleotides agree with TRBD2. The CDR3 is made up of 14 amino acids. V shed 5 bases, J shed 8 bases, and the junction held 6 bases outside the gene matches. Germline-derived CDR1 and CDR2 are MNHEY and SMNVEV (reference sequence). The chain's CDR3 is CASSLGLAVDEQFF. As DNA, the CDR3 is TGTGCCAGCAGTCTTGGACTAGCGGTAGATGAGCAGTTCTTC.

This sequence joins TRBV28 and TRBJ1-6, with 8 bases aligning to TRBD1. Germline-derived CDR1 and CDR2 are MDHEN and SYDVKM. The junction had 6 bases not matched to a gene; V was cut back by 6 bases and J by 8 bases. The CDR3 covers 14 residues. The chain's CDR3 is CASRMTGDHSPLHF. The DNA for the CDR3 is TGTGCCAGCAGAATGACAGGGGACCATTCACCCCTCCACTTT.

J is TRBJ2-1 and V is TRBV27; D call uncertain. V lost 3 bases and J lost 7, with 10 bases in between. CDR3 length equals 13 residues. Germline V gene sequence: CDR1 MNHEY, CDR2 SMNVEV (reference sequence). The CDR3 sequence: CASSFSSDNEQFF. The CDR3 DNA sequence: TGTGCCAGCAGTTTTTCTTCCGATAATGAGCAGTTCTTC.

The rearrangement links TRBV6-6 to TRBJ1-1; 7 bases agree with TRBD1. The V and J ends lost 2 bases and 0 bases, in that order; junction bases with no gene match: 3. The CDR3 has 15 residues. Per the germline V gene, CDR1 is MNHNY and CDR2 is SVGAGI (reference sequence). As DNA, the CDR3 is TGTGCCAGCAGTTACAGGGGACAGCTGAACACTGAAGCTTTCTTT. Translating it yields CASSYRGQLNTEAFF.

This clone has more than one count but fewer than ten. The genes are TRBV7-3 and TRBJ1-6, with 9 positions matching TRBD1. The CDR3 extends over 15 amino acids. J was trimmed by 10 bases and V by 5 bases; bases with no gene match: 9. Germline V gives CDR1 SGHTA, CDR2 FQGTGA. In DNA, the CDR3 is TGTGCCAGCAGCCCTGAGGGACAGGGTATCTCACCCCTCCACTTT. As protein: CASSPEGQGISPLHF.